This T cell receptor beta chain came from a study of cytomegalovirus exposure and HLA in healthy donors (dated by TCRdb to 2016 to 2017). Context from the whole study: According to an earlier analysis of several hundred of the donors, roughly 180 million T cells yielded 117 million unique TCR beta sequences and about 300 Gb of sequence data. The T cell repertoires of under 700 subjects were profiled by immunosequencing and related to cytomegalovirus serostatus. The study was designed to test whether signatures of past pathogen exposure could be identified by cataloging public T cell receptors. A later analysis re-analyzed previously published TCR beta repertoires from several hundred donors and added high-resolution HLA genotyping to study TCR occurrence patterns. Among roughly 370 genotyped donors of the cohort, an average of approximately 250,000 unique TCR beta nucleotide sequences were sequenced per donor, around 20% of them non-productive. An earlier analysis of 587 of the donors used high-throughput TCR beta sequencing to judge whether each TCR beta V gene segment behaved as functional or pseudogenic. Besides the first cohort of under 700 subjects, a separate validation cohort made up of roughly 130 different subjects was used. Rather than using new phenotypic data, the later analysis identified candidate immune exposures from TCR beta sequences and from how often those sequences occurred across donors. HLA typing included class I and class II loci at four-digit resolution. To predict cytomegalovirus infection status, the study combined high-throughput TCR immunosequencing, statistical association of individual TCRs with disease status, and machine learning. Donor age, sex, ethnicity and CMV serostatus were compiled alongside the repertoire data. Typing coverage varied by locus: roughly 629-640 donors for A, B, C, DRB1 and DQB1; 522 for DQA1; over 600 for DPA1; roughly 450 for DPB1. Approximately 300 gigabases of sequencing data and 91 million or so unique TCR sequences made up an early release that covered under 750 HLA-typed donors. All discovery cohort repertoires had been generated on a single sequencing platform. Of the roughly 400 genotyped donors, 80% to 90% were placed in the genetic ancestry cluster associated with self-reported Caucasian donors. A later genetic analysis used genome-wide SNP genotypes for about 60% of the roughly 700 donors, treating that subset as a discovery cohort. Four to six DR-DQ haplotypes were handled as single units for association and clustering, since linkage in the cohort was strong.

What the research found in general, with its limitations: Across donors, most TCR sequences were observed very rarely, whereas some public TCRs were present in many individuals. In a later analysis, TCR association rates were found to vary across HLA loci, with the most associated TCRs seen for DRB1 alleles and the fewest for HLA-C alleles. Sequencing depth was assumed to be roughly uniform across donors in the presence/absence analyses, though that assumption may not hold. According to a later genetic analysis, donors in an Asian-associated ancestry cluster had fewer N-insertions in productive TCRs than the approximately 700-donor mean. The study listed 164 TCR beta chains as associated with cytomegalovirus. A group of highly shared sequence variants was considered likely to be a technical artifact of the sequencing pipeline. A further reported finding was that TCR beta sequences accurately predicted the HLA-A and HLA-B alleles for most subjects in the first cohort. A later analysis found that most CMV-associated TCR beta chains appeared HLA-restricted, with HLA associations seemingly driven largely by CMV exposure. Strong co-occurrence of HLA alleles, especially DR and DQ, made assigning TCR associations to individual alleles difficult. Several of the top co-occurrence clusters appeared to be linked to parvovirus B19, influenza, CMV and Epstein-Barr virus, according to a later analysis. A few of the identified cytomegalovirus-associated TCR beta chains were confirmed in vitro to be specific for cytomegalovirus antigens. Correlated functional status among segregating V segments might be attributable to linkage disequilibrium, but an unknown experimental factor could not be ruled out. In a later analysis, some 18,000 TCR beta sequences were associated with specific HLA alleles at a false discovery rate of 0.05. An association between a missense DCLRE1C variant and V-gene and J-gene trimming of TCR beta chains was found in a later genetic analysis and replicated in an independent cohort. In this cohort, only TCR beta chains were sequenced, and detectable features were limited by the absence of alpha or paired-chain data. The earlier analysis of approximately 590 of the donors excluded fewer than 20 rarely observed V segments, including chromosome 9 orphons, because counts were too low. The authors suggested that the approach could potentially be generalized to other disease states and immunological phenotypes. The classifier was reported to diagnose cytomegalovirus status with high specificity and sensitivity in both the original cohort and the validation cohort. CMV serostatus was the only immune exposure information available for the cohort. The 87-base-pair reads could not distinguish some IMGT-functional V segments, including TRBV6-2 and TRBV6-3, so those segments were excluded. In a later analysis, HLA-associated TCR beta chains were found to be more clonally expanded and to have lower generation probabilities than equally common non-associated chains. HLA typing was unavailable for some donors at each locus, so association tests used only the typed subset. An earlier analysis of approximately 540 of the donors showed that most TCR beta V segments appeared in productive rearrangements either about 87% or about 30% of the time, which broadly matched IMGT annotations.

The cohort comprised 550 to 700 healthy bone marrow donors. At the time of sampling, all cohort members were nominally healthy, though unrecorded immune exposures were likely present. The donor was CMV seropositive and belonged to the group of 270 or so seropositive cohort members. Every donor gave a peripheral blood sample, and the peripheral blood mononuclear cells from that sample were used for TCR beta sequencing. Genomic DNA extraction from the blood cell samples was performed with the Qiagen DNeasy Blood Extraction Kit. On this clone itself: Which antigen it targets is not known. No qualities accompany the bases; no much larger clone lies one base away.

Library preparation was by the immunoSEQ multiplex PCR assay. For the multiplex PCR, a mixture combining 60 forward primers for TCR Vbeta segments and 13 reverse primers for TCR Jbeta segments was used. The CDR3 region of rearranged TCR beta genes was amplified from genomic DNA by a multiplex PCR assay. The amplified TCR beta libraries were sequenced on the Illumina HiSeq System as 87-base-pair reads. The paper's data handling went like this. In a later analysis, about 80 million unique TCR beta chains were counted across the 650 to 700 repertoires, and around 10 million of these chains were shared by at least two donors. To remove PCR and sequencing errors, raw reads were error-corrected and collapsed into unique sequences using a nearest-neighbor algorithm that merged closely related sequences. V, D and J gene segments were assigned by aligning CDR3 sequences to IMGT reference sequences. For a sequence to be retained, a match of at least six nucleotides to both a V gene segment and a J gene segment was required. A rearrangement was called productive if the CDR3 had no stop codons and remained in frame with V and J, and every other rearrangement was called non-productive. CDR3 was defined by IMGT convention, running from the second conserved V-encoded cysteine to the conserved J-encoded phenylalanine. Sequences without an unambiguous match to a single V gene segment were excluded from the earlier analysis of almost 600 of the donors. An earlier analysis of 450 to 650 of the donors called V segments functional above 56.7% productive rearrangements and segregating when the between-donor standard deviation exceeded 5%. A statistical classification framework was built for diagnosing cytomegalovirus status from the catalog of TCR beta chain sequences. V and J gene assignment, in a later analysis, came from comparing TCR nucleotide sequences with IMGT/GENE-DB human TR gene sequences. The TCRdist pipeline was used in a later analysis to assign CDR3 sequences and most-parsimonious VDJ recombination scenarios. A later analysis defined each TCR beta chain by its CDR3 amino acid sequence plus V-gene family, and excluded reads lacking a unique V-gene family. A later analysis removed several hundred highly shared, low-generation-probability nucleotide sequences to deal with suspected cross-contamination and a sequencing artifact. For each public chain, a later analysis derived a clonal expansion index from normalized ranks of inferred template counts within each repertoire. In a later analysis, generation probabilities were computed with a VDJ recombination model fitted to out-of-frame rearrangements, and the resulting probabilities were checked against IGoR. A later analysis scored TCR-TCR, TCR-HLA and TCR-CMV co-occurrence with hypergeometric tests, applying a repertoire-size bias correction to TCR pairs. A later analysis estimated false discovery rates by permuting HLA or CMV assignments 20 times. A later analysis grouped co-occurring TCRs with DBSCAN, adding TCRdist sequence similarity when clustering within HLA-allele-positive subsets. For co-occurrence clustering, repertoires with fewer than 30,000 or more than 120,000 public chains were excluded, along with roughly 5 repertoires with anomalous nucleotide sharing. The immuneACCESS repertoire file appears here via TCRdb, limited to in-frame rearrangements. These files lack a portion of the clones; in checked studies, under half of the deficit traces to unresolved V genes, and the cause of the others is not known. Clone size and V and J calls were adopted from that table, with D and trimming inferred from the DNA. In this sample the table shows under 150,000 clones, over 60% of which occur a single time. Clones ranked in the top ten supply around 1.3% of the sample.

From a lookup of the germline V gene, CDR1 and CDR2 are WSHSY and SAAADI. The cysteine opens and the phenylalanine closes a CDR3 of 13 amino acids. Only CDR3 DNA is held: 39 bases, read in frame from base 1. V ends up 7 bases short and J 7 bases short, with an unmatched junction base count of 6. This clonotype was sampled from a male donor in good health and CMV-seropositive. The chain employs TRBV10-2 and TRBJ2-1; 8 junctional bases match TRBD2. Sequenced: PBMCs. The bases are TGCGCCAGCATAAAGCGGGGGAGGAATGAGCAGTTCTTC. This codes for CASIKRGRNEQFF.